This T cell receptor beta chain was recovered during a study of blood T cell repertoires in COVID-19 (dated by TCRdb to 2020 to 2022). Background on the whole study: Samples from collaborators originated in the United States, Italy and Spain and spanned both the acute and convalescent phases of COVID-19. The material from the prospective study consisted of cDNA or gDNA derived from T cells, B-cell-depleted T cells, or PBMCs. Deeply sampled blood TCRbeta repertoires from subjects exposed to, actively infected with, or recovered from COVID-19 were included in the dataset. The repertoires were made available in a free public database intended to serve as a resource for research on the immune response to SARS-CoV-2. Samples were obtained from the ongoing ImmuneRACE study (first 160 participants) and from over a thousand subjects provided by 6 global collaborators. A de-identified subject ID, COVID-19 status, age in years and sex were almost always included in the sample metadata. Where available, HLA class I and class II types were obtained from metadata supplied by the sample provider rather than from assay-based typing.

TCRbeta CDR3 regions were amplified from genomic DNA by means of the immunoSEQ Assay, a bias-controlled multiplex PCR. As for how the authors treated the data: The number of nucleated cells in each sample was estimated from the amplification of reference gene primers within the assay. To quantify the absolute abundance of each unique TCRbeta CDR3 rearrangement, sequence reads were collapsed and filtered. Productive Simpson clonality was computed per sample as the square root of Simpson's diversity index over productive rearrangements. TCRdb carries this immuneACCESS record with in-frame sequences only. Its versions omit some clonotypes, under half of them owing to an unresolved V gene in the studies checked, with the rest unexplained. V and J calls and clone size are given by that table; D and trimming were obtained from the DNA. The sample table holds fewer than 90,000 clones, of which 75% to 90% were seen once. In total, the top ten clones hold 15% to 20% of the sample.

Overall study outcomes, separate from this receptor: The quantity of clinical and demographic metadata differed by source and by participant and was supplied without curation.

The CDR3 covers 14 residues, taking in both the cysteine and the phenylalanine. Left in the record is the CDR3 DNA by itself, 42 bases read in frame from the first base. V is clipped by 3 bases and J by 2 bases, and the sequence between their germline boundaries is 11 bases long. CDR1 and CDR2, looked up from the germline V gene (reference sequence), are LNHDA and SQIVND. Collaborating institutions collected whole blood in K2EDTA tubes following their own protocols. For TCRbeta analysis, collaborators shipped samples in one of three forms: frozen whole blood, isolated PBMCs, or DNA extracted from either of those sample types. This clone appeared a few times. This receptor's antigen is unknown. Per-base quality was not reported, and no clone a single base away is much larger than it.

The sequence was collected from a woman aged 80 or over with acute or convalescent COVID-19. The sequencing sample was made of peripheral blood. The rearranged chain carries TRBV19 and TRBJ2-7, with no confident D gene call. The CDR3 amino acid sequence is: CASSISSATYEQYF. The bases are TGTGCCAGTAGTATCTCCAGTGCCACCTACGAGCAGTACTTC. Supplemented by the reference TRBV19 and TRBJ2-7 proteins around the CDR3, the complete variable domain is DGGITQSPKYLFRKEGQNVTLSCEQNLNHDAMYWYRQDPGQGLRLIYYSQIVNDFQKGDIAEGYSVSREKKESFPLTVTSAQKNPTAFYLCASSISSATYEQYFGPGTRLTVT.